This T cell receptor (beta chain) was profiled in a study of early stage breast cancer tumors. In its sample, this clone was seen a few times. TCRdb keeps only in-frame clones here, not all; method: immunoSEQ multiplex PCR. The table lists some 10,000 clones, roughly 60% of them singletons. The CDR3 extends over 11 amino acids. From germline, CDR1 is SGHRS and CDR2 YFSETQ. V lost 7 bases to trimming and J lost 6 bases, with 11 bases between them. The chain uses TRBV5-1 and TRBJ2-7, with unresolved D. The sequence was collected from a person between 60 and 69 years old with breast cancer. The sample comprised breast tumor tissue. This CDR3 is CASFAFGEQYF. The CDR3 coding sequence is TGCGCCAGCTTCGCCTTCGGCGAGCAGTACTTC.